The subject of this entry is one T cell receptor beta chain. Its target antigen remains unknown. No base-level quality is on record; no much larger clone is a single base apart. Preparation of the library involved PCR. The sequencing machine was an Illumina HiSeq 2000. Using fastp at Q25 and MiXCR, TCRdb reprocessed the public reads and kept productive beta chains. A single entry per CDR3 protein holds the most common genes and DNA from its merged rows. The sample data list under 15,000 distinct CDR3 sequences, and about 55% of these were observed just once. Around a third of the sample is in the top ten clones. These data originate in a study of tumor-infiltrating lymphocytes in oesophageal squamous cell carcinoma (TCRdb year 2016). Sequenced material: esophageal tumor tissue. The TCR comes from a female donor with esophageal squamous cell carcinoma.

The CDR3 amino acid sequence is: CASSFRDRGPREQYF. The DNA sequence reads TGTGCCAGCAGTTTTAGGGACAGGGGGCCGCGGGAGCAGTACTTC. This chain is built from TRBV28 and TRBJ2-7; 12 bases in the middle match TRBD1. Looking up the germline V gene yields CDR1 MDHEN and CDR2 SYDVKM. The CDR3 sequence holds 15 residues, the cysteine and phenylalanine included. Here the CDR3 DNA is all that survives: 45 bases in frame from base 1. V is trimmed back by 3 bases and J by 7 bases, and the junction contains 7 bases that no gene match accounts for.